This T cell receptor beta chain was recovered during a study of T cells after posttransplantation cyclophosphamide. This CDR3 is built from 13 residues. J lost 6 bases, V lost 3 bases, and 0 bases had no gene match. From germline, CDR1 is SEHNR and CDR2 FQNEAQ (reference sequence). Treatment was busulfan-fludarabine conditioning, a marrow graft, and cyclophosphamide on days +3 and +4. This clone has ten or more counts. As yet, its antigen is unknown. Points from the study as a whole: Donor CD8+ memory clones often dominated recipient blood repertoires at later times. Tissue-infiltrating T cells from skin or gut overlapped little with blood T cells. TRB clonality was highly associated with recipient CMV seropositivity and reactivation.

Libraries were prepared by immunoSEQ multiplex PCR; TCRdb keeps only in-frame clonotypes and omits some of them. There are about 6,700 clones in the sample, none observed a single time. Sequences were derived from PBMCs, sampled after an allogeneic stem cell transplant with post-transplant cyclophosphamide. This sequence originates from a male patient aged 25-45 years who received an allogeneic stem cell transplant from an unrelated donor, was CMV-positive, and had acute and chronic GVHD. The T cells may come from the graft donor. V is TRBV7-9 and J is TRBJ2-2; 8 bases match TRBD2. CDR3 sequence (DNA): TGTGCCAGCAGCTTCGGGGGGGCCGGGGAGCTGTTTTTT. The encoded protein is CASSFGGAGELFF.